Listed below are T cell receptor beta chains from one sample, sequenced in a study of cytomegalovirus exposure and HLA in healthy donors. Sequencing used immunoSEQ multiplex PCR; TCRdb keeps in-frame clones, though not all of them. Counted here are 250,000 or so clones, more than 75% occurring once; the ten biggest clones make up approximately 12%. Sequences were obtained from PBMCs. All receptors come from a man aged 18 to 30 in good health and CMV-seropositive. Each CDR3 is given with its conserved first and last residue. The order of the fields is clone size, V gene, D gene, J gene, CDR3 protein, CDR3 DNA. The D gene is left open where the match is weak. Part of the rows lack a size; the others show once, few, many or a class for expanded clones.

abundance: -; v_gene: TRBV7-9; d_gene: -; j_gene: TRBJ1-1; CDR3aa: CASSLFNTEAFF; CDR3nt: TGTGCCAGCAGCTTATTTAACACTGAAGCTTTCTTT
abundance: -; v_gene: TRBV5-6; d_gene: -; j_gene: TRBJ1-5; CDR3aa: CASSLAGGDQPQHF; CDR3nt: TGTGCCAGCAGCTTGGCCGGGGGAGATCAGCCCCAGCATTTT
abundance: -; v_gene: TRBV15; d_gene: TRBD2; j_gene: TRBJ2-7; CDR3aa: CATSTETSGPYEQYF; CDR3nt: TGTGCCACCAGCACCGAGACTAGCGGTCCCTACGAGCAGTACTTC
abundance: -; v_gene: TRBV7-3; d_gene: -; j_gene: TRBJ2-5; CDR3aa: CASSPAGQETQYF; CDR3nt: TGTGCCAGCAGCCCGGCGGGGCAAGAGACCCAGTACTTC
abundance: -; v_gene: TRBV6-5; d_gene: TRBD2; j_gene: TRBJ2-1; CDR3aa: CASRPGLAADLRFF; CDR3nt: TGTGCCAGCAGACCGGGACTAGCGGCAGACCTGCGGTTCTTC
abundance: -; v_gene: TRBV29-1; d_gene: -; j_gene: TRBJ2-2; CDR3aa: CSVDRGNTGELFF; CDR3nt: TGCAGCGTTGATCGGGGGAACACCGGGGAGCTGTTTTTT
abundance: -; v_gene: TRBV5-1; d_gene: TRBD1; j_gene: TRBJ1-2; CDR3aa: CASRSRTGGRYGYTF; CDR3nt: TGCGCCAGCAGATCTCGGACAGGGGGTCGCTATGGCTACACCTTC
abundance: -; v_gene: TRBV5-1; d_gene: -; j_gene: TRBJ2-7; CDR3aa: CASSFFVRGWRHEQYF; CDR3nt: TGCGCCAGCAGCTTTTTTGTCCGGGGGTGGAGGCACGAGCAGTACTTC
abundance: -; v_gene: TRBV18; d_gene: TRBD2; j_gene: TRBJ2-7; CDR3aa: CASSWGGARYEQYF; CDR3nt: TGTGCCAGCTCCTGGGGAGGGGCTAGGTACGAGCAGTACTTC
abundance: -; v_gene: TRBV29-1; d_gene: TRBD1; j_gene: TRBJ2-3; CDR3aa: CSVEQGGTDTQYF; CDR3nt: TGCAGCGTTGAGCAGGGGGGCACAGATACGCAGTATTTT
abundance: -; v_gene: TRBV6-1; d_gene: TRBD1; j_gene: TRBJ1-2; CDR3aa: CASSVGTDYGYTF; CDR3nt: TGTGCCAGCAGTGTCGGGACAGACTATGGCTACACCTTC
abundance: -; v_gene: TRBV2; d_gene: -; j_gene: TRBJ2-7; CDR3aa: CASSYSPYEQYF; CDR3nt: TGTGCCAGCAGCTACAGTCCCTACGAGCAGTACTTC
abundance: once; v_gene: TRBV28; d_gene: -; j_gene: TRBJ2-5; CDR3aa: CASSLRVSGALQETQYF; CDR3nt: TGTGCCAGCAGTTTAAGAGTCTCGGGAGCCCTCCAAGAGACCCAGTACTTC
abundance: -; v_gene: TRBV7-2; d_gene: TRBD2; j_gene: TRBJ2-5; CDR3aa: CASSSTLAGEETQYF; CDR3nt: TGTGCCAGCAGCTCGACCCTAGCGGGGGAAGAGACCCAGTACTTC
abundance: -; v_gene: TRBV4-1; d_gene: TRBD2; j_gene: TRBJ2-1; CDR3aa: CASSLGLAGVVVNEQFF; CDR3nt: TGCGCCAGCAGCCTTGGACTAGCGGGAGTAGTAGTGAATGAGCAGTTCTTC
abundance: -; v_gene: TRBV2; d_gene: -; j_gene: TRBJ1-1; CDR3aa: CASSSHAMNTEAFF; CDR3nt: TGTGCCAGCAGTTCTCACGCCATGAACACTGAAGCTTTCTTT
abundance: -; v_gene: TRBV27; d_gene: -; j_gene: TRBJ2-7; CDR3aa: CASSWGPGGGSDEQYF; CDR3nt: TGTGCCAGCAGTTGGGGACCGGGGGGCGGGAGCGACGAGCAGTACTTC
abundance: -; v_gene: TRBV6-5; d_gene: TRBD1; j_gene: TRBJ2-2; CDR3aa: CASSPRGPGTGELFF; CDR3nt: TGTGCCAGCAGCCCCAGGGGGCCAGGCACCGGGGAGCTGTTTTTT
abundance: -; v_gene: TRBV6-5; d_gene: TRBD2; j_gene: TRBJ2-7; CDR3aa: CASSTGLAGDEQYF; CDR3nt: TGTGCCAGCAGCACTGGACTAGCGGGAGACGAGCAGTACTTC
abundance: -; v_gene: TRBV9; d_gene: -; j_gene: TRBJ2-6; CDR3aa: CASRGPGRNSGANVLTF; CDR3nt: TGTGCCAGCAGAGGCCCTGGACGGAACTCTGGGGCCAACGTCCTGACTTTC
abundance: -; v_gene: TRBV27; d_gene: -; j_gene: TRBJ1-5; CDR3aa: CASSPLTGYQPQHF; CDR3nt: TGTGCCAGCAGTCCCCTGACAGGTTATCAGCCCCAGCATTTT
abundance: -; v_gene: TRBV2; d_gene: -; j_gene: TRBJ1-4; CDR3aa: CASNRGVGTNEKLFF; CDR3nt: TGTGCCAGCAATCGAGGGGTGGGGACTAATGAAAAACTGTTTTTT